The clone carrying this TCR beta chain was detected ten times or more. From genomic DNA, two-round multiplex PCR was used to amplify TCR beta CDR3. For every TRBV and TRBJ gene, a specific primer was used in first-round PCR. TCRdb used MiXCR to reprocess the multiplex PCR reads, holding one entry per CDR3 protein. The sample lists under 20,000 distinct CDR3 sequences, about 43% occurring once. These data are taken from a study of prognosis after radiotherapy for stage I lung cancer. V was cut by 4 bases and J by 1 base, with 7 bases left in between. Germline V gene data show CDR1 as MGHDK and CDR2 as SYGVNS. The length of the CDR3 is 14 residues.

The chain has TRBV25-1 and TRBJ2-2; the D is unclear. This TCR derives from a donor over 45 with non-small cell lung cancer. The input for sequencing was PBMCs, taken before or after stereotactic body radiation therapy (not recorded which). The CDR3 bases are TGTGCCAGCAGTGCCCGGGTGAACACCGGGGAGCTGTTTTTT. Translation gives CASSARVNTGELFF.